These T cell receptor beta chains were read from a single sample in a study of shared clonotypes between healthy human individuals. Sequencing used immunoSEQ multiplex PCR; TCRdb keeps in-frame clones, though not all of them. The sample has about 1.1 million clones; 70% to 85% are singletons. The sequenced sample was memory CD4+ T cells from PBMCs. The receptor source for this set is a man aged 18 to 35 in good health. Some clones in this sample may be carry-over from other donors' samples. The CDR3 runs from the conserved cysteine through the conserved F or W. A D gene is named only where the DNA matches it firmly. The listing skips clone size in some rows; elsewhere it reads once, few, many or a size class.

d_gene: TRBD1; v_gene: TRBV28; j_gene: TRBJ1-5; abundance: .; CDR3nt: TGTGCCAGCAGTTCTCAAGGACAGGGTCACAATCAGCCCCAGCATTTT; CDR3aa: CASSSQGQGHNQPQHF
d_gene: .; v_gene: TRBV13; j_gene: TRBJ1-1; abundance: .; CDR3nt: TGTGCCAGCAGCTTAGTTGCGGGGCTATACACTGAAGCTTTCTTT; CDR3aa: CASSLVAGLYTEAFF
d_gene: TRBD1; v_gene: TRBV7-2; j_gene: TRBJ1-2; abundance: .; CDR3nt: TGTGCCAGCAGCTCACGGCTGCGGGGACAGGGGGTAGGCTACACCTTC; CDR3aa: CASSSRLRGQGVGYTF
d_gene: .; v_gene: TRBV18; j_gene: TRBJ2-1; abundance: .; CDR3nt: TGTGCCAGCTCACCTAGGACAGACGGTGAGCAGTTCTTC; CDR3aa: CASSPRTDGEQFF
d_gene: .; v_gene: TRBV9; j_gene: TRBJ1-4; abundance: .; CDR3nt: TGTGCCAGCAGCTTAACCCCGGCCAATGAAAAACTGTTTTTT; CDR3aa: CASSLTPANEKLFF
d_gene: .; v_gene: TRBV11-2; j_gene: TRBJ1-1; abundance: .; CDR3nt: TGTGCCAGCAGCTTGACAGTTATGAACACTGAAGCTTTCTTT; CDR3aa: CASSLTVMNTEAFF
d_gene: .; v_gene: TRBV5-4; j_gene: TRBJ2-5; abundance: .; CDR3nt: TGTGCCAGCAGTCGTAGCGGACAGCAAGAGACCCAGTACTTC; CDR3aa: CASSRSGQQETQYF
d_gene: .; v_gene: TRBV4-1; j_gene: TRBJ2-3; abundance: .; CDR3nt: TGCGCCAGCAGCCCCGGGAGCCGTGGATACACAGATACGCAGTATTTT; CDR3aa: CASSPGSRGYTDTQYF
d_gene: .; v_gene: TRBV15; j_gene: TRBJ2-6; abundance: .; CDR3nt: TGTGCCACCAGCAGAGACCAGGGAACTGGGGCCAACGTCCTGACTTTC; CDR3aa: CATSRDQGTGANVLTF
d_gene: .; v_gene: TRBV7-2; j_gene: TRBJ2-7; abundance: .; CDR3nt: TGTGCCAGCTCTGGGACCGTCCCCTACGAGCAGTACTTC; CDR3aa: CASSGTVPYEQYF
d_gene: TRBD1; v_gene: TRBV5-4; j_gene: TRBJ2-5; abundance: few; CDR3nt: TGTGCCAGCAGCCGAGCTTCGGACAGGGGGGGAGAGACCCAGTACTTC; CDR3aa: CASSRASDRGGETQYF
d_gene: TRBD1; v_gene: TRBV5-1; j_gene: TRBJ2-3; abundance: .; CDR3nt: TGCGCCAGCAGCTCGGGACAGGGATGGGATACGCAGTATTTT; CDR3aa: CASSSGQGWDTQYF
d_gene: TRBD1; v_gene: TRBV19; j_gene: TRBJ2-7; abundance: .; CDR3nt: TGTGCCAGTAGCGGCAGCCGCGGATACAGGGGCGAGCAGTACTTC; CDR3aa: CASSGSRGYRGEQYF
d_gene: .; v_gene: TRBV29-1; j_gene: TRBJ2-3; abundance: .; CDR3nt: TGCAGCGTTGTTGTGGGGGGAGATACGCAGTATTTT; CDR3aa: CSVVVGGDTQYF
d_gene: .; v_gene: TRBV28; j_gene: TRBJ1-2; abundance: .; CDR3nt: TGTGCCAGCAGTGTGAATTATGGCTACACCTTC; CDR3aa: CASSVNYGYTF
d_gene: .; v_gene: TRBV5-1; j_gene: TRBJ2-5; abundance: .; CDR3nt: TGCGCCAGCAGCTTGCCGGCAGGGGATCAAGAGACCCAGTACTTC; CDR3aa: CASSLPAGDQETQYF
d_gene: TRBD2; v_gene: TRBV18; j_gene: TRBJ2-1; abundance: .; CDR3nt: TGTGCCAGCTCAGGGTCCAGCGGGAGTAGGAATGAGCAGTTCTTC; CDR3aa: CASSGSSGSRNEQFF
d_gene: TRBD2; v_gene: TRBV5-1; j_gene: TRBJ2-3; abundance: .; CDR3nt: TGCGCCAGCAGCTTGGGGCGGGAGGGCACAGATACGCAGTATTTT; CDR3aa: CASSLGREGTDTQYF
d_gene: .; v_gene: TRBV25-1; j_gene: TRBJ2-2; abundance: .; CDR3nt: TGTGCCAGCAAAAAAGGGGGGACCGGGGAGCTGTTTTTT; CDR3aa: CASKKGGTGELFF
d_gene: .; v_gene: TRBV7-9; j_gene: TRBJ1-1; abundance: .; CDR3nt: TGTGCCACCAAGTCTGGCAGGGCGTCCACTGAAGCTTTCTTT; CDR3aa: CATKSGRASTEAFF
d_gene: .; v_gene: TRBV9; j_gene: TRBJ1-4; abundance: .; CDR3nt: TGTGCCAGCAGCGTGGTCGGAGAGGGAAATGAAAAACTGTTTTTT; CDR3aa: CASSVVGEGNEKLFF
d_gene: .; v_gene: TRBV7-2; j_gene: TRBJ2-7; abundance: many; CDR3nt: TGTGCCAGCAGCGCTGACAGAACCTCCTACGAGCAGTACTTC; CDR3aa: CASSADRTSYEQYF
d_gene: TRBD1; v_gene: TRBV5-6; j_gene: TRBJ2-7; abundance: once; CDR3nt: TGTGCCAGCAGCTTGCTTGCAGGGGGCGACGAGCAGTACTTC; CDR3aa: CASSLLAGGDEQYF
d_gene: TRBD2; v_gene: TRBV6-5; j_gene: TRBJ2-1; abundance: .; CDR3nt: TGTGCCAGCAGCCGAGGGAGGGACGAGCAGTTCTTC; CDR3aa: CASSRGRDEQFF
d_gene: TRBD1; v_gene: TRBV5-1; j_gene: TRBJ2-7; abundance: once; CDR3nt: TGCGCCAGCAGCTTGGTTGGGACAGGGTTCTACGAGCAGTACTTC; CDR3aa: CASSLVGTGFYEQYF
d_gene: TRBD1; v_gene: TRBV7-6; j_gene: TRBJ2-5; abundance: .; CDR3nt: TGTGCCAGCCGCAACCCGGGACAGCCCCAAGAGACCCAGTACTTC; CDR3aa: CASRNPGQPQETQYF
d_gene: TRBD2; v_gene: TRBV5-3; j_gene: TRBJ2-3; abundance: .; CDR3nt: TGTGCCAGAAGTCCCCTTATGACGTCTAGCGGGAGTAGGTATACGCAGTATTTT; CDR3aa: CARSPLMTSSGSRYTQYF
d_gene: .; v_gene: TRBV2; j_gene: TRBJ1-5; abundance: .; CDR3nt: TGTGCCAGCAGGGTTGACGGCGATCAGCCCCAGCATTTT; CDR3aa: CASRVDGDQPQHF
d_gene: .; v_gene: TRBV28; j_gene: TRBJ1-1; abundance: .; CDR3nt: TGTGCCAGCGCGATACAGAACACTGAAGCTTTCTTT; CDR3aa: CASAIQNTEAFF
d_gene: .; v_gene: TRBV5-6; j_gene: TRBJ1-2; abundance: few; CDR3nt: TGTGCCAGCAGCGCAGCTCGCCATGGCTACACCTTC; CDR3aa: CASSAARHGYTF
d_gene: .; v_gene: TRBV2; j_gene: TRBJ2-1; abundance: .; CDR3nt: TGTGCCAGCAGTGGCAGCTTCCTGACCTACAATGAGCAGTTCTTC; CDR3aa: CASSGSFLTYNEQFF
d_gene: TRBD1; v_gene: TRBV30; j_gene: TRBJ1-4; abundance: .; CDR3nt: TGTGCCTGGAGTGTAAGGCAGGGGGGCGAAAAACTGTTTTTT; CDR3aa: CAWSVRQGGEKLFF
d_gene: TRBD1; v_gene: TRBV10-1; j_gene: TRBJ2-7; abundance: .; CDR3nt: TGCGCCAGCAGTGGGACAGGGGGAAACTACGAGCAGTACTTC; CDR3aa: CASSGTGGNYEQYF
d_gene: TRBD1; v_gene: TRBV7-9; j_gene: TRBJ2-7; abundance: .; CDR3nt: TGTGCCAGCAGCCGGACAGGGGGCGACTACGAGCAGTACTTC; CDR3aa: CASSRTGGDYEQYF
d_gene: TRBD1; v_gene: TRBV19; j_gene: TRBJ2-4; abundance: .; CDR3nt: TGTGCCAGTAGTATAGAAGGACAGGGGTTGATTCAGTACTTC; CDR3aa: CASSIEGQGLIQYF
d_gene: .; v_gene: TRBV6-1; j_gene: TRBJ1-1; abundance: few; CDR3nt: TGTGCCAGCAGTGAAGTCGGGCCCACTGAAGCTTTCTTT; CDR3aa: CASSEVGPTEAFF
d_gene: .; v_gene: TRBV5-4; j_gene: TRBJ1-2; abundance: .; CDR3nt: TGTGCCAGCAGCCTACCCGGGGCACCGGAGCGCCCTGGAAACTATGGCTACACCTTC; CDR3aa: CASSLPGAPERPGNYGYTF
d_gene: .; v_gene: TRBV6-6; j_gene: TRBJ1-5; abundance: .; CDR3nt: TGTGCCAGCAGTTACTCAGGGGGGGATCAGCCCCAGCATTTT; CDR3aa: CASSYSGGDQPQHF
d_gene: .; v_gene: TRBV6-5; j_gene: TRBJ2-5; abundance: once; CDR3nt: TGTGCCAGCAGTTACCCCGGAGAGACCCAGTACTTC; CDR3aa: CASSYPGETQYF
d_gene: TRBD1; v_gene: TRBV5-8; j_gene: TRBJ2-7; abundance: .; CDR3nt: TGTGCCAGCAGCTGGGACAGGGGGACCTACGAGCAGTACTTC; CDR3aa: CASSWDRGTYEQYF
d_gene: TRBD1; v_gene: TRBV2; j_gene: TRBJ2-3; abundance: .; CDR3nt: TGTGCCAGCACCGAAACCCCCACGACAGGGTTGTTTTCAGATACGCAGTATTTT; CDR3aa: CASTETPTTGLFSDTQYF
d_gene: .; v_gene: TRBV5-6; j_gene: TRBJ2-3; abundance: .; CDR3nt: TGTGCCAGCAGCTCCCCCCCAAGTAGCACAGATACGCAGTATTTT; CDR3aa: CASSSPPSSTDTQYF
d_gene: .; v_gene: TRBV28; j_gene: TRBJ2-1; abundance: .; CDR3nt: TGTGCCAGCAGTTATTCAGGGAATGAGCAGTTCTTC; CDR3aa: CASSYSGNEQFF
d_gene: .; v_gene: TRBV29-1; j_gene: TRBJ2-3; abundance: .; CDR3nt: TGCAGCGTTGGGCGGGCTGATACGCAGTATTTT; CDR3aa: CSVGRADTQYF
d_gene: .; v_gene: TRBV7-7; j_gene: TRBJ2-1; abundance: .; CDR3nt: TGTGCCAGCAGCTTAAGCTATAGTCAACCCGATGAGCAGTTCTTC; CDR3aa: CASSLSYSQPDEQFF
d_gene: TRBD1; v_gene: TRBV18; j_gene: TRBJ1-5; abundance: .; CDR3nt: TGTGCCAGCTCAAAGGGACAGGGTGGTCAGCCCCAGCATTTT; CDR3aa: CASSKGQGGQPQHF
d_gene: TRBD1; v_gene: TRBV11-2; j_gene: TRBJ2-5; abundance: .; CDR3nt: TGTGCCAGCAGCTTAAGGAGTGGAACAGGGGGCTGGGAGACCCAGTACTTC; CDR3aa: CASSLRSGTGGWETQYF
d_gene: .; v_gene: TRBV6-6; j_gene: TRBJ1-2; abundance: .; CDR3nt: TGTGCCAGCAGTTATAGTGAAGCTAACTATGGCTACACCTTC; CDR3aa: CASSYSEANYGYTF
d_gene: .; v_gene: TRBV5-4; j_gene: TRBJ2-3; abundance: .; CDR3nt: TGTGCCAGCAGCTTGAGGGTGTCGGCAGATACGCAGTATTTT; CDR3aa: CASSLRVSADTQYF
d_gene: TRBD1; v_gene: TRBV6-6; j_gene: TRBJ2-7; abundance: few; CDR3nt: TGTGCCAGCAGTTACCATTCGGGACAGGACTACGAGCAGTACTTC; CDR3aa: CASSYHSGQDYEQYF
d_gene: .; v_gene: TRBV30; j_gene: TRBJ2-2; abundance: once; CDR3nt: TGTGCCTGGAGTATGCGGCCCAGGTCAGCCGGGGAGCTGTTTTTT; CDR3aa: CAWSMRPRSAGELFF
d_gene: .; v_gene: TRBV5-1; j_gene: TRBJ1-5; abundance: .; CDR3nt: TGCGCCAGCAGCTTGGTCGGGAATAGCAATCAGCCCCAGCATTTT; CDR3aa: CASSLVGNSNQPQHF
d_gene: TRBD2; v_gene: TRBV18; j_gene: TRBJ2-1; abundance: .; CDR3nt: TGTGCCAGCTCACCAGACGGGAGGGCCTTTGGTGAGCAGTTCTTC; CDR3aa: CASSPDGRAFGEQFF
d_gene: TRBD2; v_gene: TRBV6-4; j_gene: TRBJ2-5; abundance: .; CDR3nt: TGTGCCAGCAGTGTCGCGGGAGGGGAGACCCAGTACTTC; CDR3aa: CASSVAGGETQYF
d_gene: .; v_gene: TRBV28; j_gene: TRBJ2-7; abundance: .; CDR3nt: TGTGCCAGCGGGACTCTATCCTACGAGCAGTACTTC; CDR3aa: CASGTLSYEQYF